Each of the 16 T cell receptor beta chains below was sequenced from the same sample in a study of blood T cells in healthy people across ages. A J-beta primer mix and a sample-barcoded 5' primer were used in a second PCR of roughly 6 to 11 cycles. TCRdb analysed the 5' RACE reads with MiXCR anew, one entry per CDR3 protein. This sample has about 1.4 million distinct CDR3 sequences, with approximately 59% found just once. The sample comprised blood. Receptors were obtained from a man younger than 30 in good health.

V usage is TRBV4-2 and J usage is TRBJ1-5; TRBD1 is a possible D gene (5 bases). The CDR3 sequence is 14 residues long. Germline lookup yields CDR1 LGHNA and CDR2 YNFKEQ. V was trimmed by 5 bases and J by 5 bases, leaving 13 bases between them. CDR3 residues: CASSFTQGDQPQHF. CDR3 nucleotide sequence: TGTGCCAGCAGCTTTACCCAGGGTGATCAGCCCCAGCATTTT.

This clonotype was found a few times. The chain links TRBV27 to TRBJ2-7; unclear D gene. CDR1 MNHEY and CDR2 SMNVEV come from the germline V gene (reference sequence). The CDR3 consists of 13 residues. Trimming removed 0 bases at V and 7 bases at J, with 10 bases between. This chain's CDR3 is CASSLSLDREQYF. The CDR3 bases are TGTGCCAGCAGTTTATCGCTAGATCGGGAGCAGTACTTC.

The chain links TRBV7-9 to TRBJ2-3; D remains unclear. The CDR3 length is 12 residues. Germline CDR1 reads SEHNR; CDR2 reads FQNEAQ (reference sequence). This CDR3 reads CGLKLAIGTQYF. CDR3 nucleotides: TGTGGACTCAAACTGGCGATCGGTACGCAGTATTTT.

J is TRBJ1-1 and V is TRBV6-2 or TRBV6-3; 10 bases are a match to TRBD1. The V gene end was trimmed by 5 bases and the J gene end by 0 bases; junction bases not matched to a gene: 9. The CDR3 covers 17 residues. From germline, CDR1 is MNHEY and CDR2 SVGEGT. CDR3 amino acids: CASSRTGGDEVNTEAFF. The CDR3 DNA is TGTGCCAGCAGTAGGACAGGGGGGGACGAGGTGAACACTGAAGCTTTCTTT.

This clonotype was counted many times. J is TRBJ2-7 and V is TRBV7-8; 9 bases map to TRBD2. CDR1 is SGHVS and CDR2 is FQNEAQ in the germline V gene. V shed 2 bases, J shed 2 bases, and the junction held 10 bases outside the gene matches. The CDR3 extends over 17 amino acids. The CDR3 nucleotides are TGTGCCAGCAGCTTACCCACTTGGACTAGCGCCGCCTACGAGCAGTACTTC. Protein product: CASSLPTWTSAAYEQYF.

V is TRBV10-1 and J is TRBJ2-4, with D unresolved. This CDR3 comprises 14 residues. V was trimmed by 0 bases and J by 1 base, leaving 4 bases between them. From germline, CDR1 is WNHNN and CDR2 SYGVQD (reference sequence). CDR3 sequence reads: CASSESGAKNIQYF. In DNA, the CDR3 is TGCGCCAGCAGTGAGTCCGGGGCCAAAAACATTCAGTACTTC.

This clonotype was counted a single time. This chain connects TRBV27 to TRBJ2-5, with D perhaps matching TRBD1 or TRBD2 (5 bases each). Trimming removed 11 bases from V and 2 bases from J, with 24 bases in between. CDR1 and CDR2 (germline): MNHEY, SMNVEV (reference sequence). The CDR3 contains 16 residues. CDR3 sequence: CAWGTWRPPLQETQYF. The CDR3 bases are TGTGCCTGGGGGACCTGGAGACCGCCTCTTCAAGAGACCCAGTACTTC.

This sequence joins TRBV5-1 and TRBJ2-5, with a tentative D call TRBD2 (5 bases). Germline CDR1 and CDR2: SGHRS and YFSETQ. The CDR3 consists of 15 residues. V was cut by 1 base and J by 5 bases, with 15 bases left in between. CDR3: CASSLNRKRRETQYF. CDR3 DNA: TGCGCCAGCAGCTTGAATCGGAAACGGAGGGAGACCCAGTACTTC.

The sample holds a few counts of this clonotype. The V call is TRBV10-3, the J call TRBJ2-3, with D unresolved. This CDR3 has 15 residues. Germline lookup yields CDR1 ENHRY and CDR2 SYGVKD. The V and J ends lost 6 bases and 4 bases respectively, with 17 bases between them. This chain's CDR3 is CAIRDSQRRPDTQYF. For the CDR3, the DNA is TGTGCCATCAGGGATTCCCAGCGTCGGCCAGATACGCAGTATTTT.

The V call is TRBV7-9, the J call TRBJ2-1; TRBD2 matches 8 bases. The germline gives CDR1 SEHNR, CDR2 FQNEAQ (reference sequence). This CDR3 comprises 14 residues. V trimming: 10 bases; J trimming: 5 bases; junction bases outside the gene matches: 10. For the CDR3, the DNA is TGTGCCACCATCCGGGGGGGGGCTCACAATGAGCAGTTCTTC. Translated, it gives CATIRGGAHNEQFF.

The J gene is TRBJ1-4, the V gene TRBV12-3 or TRBV12-4, with D possibly being TRBD1 (5 bases). The CDR3 length is 20 residues. V was shortened by 3 bases and J by 0 bases, with 23 bases between the two germline ends. Here the CDR3 reads CASSFFIIQGQGATNEKLFF. The CDR3 DNA follows: TGTGCCAGCAGTTTTTTCATTATCCAGGGCCAGGGAGCAACTAATGAAAAACTGTTTTTT.

This clonotype has a handful of counts. V usage is TRBV20-1 and J usage is TRBJ2-5; D may be TRBD2 (5 bases). The CDR3 has 14 amino acids. The V end was cut by 3 bases, the J end by 3 bases, with 14 bases between. Per the germline V gene, CDR1 is DFQATT and CDR2 is SNEGSKA (reference sequence). CDR3 bases: TGCAGTGCTAGTGAGCTAGCCTACAAAGAGACCCAGTACTTC. Its protein is CSASELAYKETQYF.

The genes are TRBV20-1 and TRBJ1-2; D call uncertain. CDR1 is DFQATT and CDR2 is SNEGSKA in the germline V gene (reference sequence). V lost 0 bases and J 7 bases, leaving 12 bases between the germline ends. The CDR3 is 13 amino acids. CDR3 amino acids: CSARDASTCGYTF. The CDR3 bases are TGCAGTGCTAGAGATGCTAGTACGTGTGGCTACACCTTC.

This clonotype was observed once. The gene calls are TRBV7-9 and TRBJ2-3; D might be TRBD2 (5 bases). Trimming removed 1 base at V and 2 bases at J, with 16 bases between. Germline V CDR1 and CDR2: SEHNR, FQNEAQ (reference sequence). The CDR3 is made up of 17 amino acids. CDR3 nucleotides: TGTGCCAGCAGCTTAGGGGTCGAGGGCCGATACACAGATACGCAGTATTTT. Residues: CASSLGVEGRYTDTQYF.

The chain is built from TRBV5-1 and TRBJ2-7; TRBD2 might be the D (6 bases). Deletions cut 0 bases from V and 7 bases from J, with 17 bases between. The CDR3 consists of 15 residues. Germline V gives CDR1 SGHRS, CDR2 YFSETQ. This CDR3 reads CASSLGEARRGEQYF. The DNA of the CDR3 is TGCGCCAGCAGCTTGGGGGAGGCAAGGCGTGGGGAGCAGTACTTC. Full variable domain (rest looked up from reference TRBV5-1 and TRBJ2-7): KAGVTQTPRYLIKTRGQQVTLSCSPISGHRSVSWYQQTPGQGLQFLFEYFSETQRNKGNFPGRFSGRQFSNSRSEMNVSTLELGDSALYLCASSLGEARRGEQYFGPGTRLTVT.

This chain connects TRBV11-2 to TRBJ1-6, with TRBD1 as a possible D gene (5 bases). This CDR3 spans 16 amino acids. V was shortened by 7 bases and J by 10 bases, with 23 bases between the two germline ends. Germline-derived CDR1 and CDR2 are SGHAT and FQNNGV. The CDR3: CASNIIKGPLTSPLHF. The CDR3 bases are TGTGCCAGCAACATCATCAAGGGACCTCTAACCTCACCCCTCCACTTT.